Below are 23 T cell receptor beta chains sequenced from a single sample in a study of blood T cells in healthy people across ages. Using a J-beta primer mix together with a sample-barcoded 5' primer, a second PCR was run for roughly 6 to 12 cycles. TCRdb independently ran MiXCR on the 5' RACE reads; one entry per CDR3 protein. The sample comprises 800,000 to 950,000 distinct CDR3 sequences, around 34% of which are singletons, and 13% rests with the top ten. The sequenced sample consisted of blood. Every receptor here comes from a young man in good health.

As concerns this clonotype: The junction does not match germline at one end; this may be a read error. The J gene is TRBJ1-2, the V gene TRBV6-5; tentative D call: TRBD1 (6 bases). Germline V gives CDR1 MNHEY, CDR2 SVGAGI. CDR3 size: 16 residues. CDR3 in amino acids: CVSSPLRQALISGYTF. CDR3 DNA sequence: TGTGTCAGCAGCCCTCTTAGACAGGCCCTTATTAGTGGCTACACCTTC.

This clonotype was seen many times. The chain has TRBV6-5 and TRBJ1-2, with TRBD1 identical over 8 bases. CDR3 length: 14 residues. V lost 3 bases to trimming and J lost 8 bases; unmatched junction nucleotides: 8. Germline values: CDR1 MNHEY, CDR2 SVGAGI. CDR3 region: CASSYLTGAGGYTF. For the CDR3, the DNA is TGTGCCAGCAGTTATCTGACAGGGGCTGGAGGCTACACCTTC.

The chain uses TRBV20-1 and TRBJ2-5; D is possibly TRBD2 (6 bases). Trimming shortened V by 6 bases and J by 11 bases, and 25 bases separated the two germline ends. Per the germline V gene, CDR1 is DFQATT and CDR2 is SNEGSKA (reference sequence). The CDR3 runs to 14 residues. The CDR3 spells CSALGGREPGEQYF. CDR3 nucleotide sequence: TGCAGTGCCTTGGGGGGAAGGGAACCGGGAGAGCAGTACTTC.

The CDR3 DNA reads TGCGCCAGCAGCTTGAACTCCAGGGGGCATGACAATGAGCAGTACTTC. This sequence encodes CASSLNSRGHDNEQYF. The rearrangement links TRBV5-1 to TRBJ2-4; TRBD1 agrees at 8 bases. CDR1 SGHRS and CDR2 YFSETQ come from the germline V gene. There are 16 residues in the CDR3. V was pared by 1 base and J by 13 bases, with 16 bases of the junction left unmatched.

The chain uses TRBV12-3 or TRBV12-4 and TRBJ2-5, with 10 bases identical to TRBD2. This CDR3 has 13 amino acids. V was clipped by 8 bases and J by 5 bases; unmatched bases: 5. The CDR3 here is CASGVLAGETQYF. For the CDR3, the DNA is TGTGCCAGCGGCGTACTAGCGGGGGAGACCCAGTACTTC.

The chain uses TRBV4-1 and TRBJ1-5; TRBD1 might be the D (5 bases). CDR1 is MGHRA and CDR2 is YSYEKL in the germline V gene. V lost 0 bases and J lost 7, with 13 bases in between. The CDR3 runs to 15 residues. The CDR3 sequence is CASSQELGTGQPQHF. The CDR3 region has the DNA TGCGCCAGCAGCCAAGAATTAGGGACGGGGCAGCCCCAGCATTTT.

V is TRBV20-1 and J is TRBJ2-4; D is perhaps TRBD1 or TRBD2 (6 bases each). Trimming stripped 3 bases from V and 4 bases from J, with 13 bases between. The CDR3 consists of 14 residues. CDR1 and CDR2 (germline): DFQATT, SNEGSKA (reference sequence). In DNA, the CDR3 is TGCAGTGCTAGTGGGACAAGCGGGAAAAACATTCAGTACTTC. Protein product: CSASGTSGKNIQYF.

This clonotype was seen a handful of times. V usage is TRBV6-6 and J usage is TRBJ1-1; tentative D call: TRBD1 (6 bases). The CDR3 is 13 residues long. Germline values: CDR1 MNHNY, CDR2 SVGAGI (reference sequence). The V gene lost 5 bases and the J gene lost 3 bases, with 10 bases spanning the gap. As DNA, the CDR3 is TGTGCCAGCAGTCAGGGGTCGTACACTGAAGCTTTCTTT. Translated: CASSQGSYTEAFF.

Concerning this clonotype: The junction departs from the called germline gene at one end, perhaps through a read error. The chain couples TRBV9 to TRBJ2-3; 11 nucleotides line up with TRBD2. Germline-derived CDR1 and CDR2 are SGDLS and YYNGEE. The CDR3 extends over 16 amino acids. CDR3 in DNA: TGTGCCAGCAGCTCCTCCCCTAGCGGGGGGTCAGATGCGCAGTATTTT. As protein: CASSSSPSGGSDAQYF.

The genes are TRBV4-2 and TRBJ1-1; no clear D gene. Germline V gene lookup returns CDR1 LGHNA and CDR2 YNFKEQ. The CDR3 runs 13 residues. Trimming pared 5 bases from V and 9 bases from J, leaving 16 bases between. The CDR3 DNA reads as TGTGCCAGCAGCAGCTCCCCGAGAGGCAAAGCTTTCTTT. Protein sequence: CASSSSPRGKAFF.

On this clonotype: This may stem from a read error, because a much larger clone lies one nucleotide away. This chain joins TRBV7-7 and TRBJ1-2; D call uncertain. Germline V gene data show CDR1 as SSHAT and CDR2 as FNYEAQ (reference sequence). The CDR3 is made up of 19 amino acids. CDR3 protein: CTSSLPAMDSPCLYYGYTF. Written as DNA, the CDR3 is TGTACTAGCAGCTTACCAGCTATGGACTCACCTTGCTTGTACTATGGCTACACCTTC.

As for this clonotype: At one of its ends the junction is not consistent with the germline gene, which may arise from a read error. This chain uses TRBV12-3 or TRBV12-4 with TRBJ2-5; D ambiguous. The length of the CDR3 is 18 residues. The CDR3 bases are TGTGTCAGCAGTTCCCTCAATTCCGGGCTCCGGTCGAGAGAGACCCAGTACTTC. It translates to CVSSSLNSGLRSRETQYF.

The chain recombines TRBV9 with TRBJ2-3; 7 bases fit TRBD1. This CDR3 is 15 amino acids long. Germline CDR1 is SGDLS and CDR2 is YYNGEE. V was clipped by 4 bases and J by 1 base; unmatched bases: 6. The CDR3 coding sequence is TGTGCCAGCAGCCCCTCCGACAGGGGCACAGATACGCAGTATTTT. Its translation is CASSPSDRGTDTQYF.

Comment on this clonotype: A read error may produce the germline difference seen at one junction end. The CDR3 DNA reads TGTGCCAGCAGCGAGGACAGAGAAGCTAACTGTGGCTACACCTTC. Its translation is CASSEDREANCGYTF. V and J are TRBV7-2 and TRBJ1-2; weak D call: TRBD1 (6 bases). Germline lookup yields CDR1 SGHTA and CDR2 FQGNSA. The CDR3 covers 15 residues.

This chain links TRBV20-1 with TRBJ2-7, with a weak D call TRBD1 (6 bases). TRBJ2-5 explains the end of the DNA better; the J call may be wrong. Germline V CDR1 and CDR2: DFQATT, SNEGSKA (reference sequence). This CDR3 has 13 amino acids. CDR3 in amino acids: CSAPGSGVETQYF. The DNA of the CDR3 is TGCAGTGCCCCGGGCTCAGGGGTAGAGACCCAGTACTTC.

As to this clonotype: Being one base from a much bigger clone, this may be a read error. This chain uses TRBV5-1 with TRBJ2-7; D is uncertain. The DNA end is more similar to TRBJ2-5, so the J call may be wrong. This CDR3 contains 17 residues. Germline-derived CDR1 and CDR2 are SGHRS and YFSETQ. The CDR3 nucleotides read TGCGCCGGCAGCTTGGCCTCCTTACGCCCGAACGGAGAGACCCAGTACTTC. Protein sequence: CAGSLASLRPNGETQYF.

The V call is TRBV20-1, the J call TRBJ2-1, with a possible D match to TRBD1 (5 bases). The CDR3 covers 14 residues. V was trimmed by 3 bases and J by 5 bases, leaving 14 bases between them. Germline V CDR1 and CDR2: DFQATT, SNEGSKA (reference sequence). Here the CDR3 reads CSASLPDSDNEQFF. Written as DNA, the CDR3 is TGCAGTGCTAGTCTTCCCGACAGTGACAATGAGCAGTTCTTC.

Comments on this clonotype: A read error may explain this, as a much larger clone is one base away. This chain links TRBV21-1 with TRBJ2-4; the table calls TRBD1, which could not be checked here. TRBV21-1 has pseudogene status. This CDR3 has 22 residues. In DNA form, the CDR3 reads TGTGCCAGCACCACGATCGATTGTAGGGACAGGGTGTTAATGGGGGTACACAATGAGCAGTACTTC. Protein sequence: CASTTIDCRDRVLMGVHNEQYF.

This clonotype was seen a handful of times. DNA of the CDR3: TGTGCCAGCACCTGGGACAGGGCTTATGGCTACACCTTC. It yields the protein CASTWDRAYGYTF. The chain links TRBV12-3 or TRBV12-4 to TRBJ1-2; TRBD1 matches 9 bases. The CDR3 consists of 13 residues. Trimming cost V 7 bases and J 5 bases; bases outside gene matches: 5.

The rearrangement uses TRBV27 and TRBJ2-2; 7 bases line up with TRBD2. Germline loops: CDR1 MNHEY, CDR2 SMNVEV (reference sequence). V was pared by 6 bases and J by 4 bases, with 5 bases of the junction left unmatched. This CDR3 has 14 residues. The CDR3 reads CASSQRGRTGELFF. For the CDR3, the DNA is TGTGCCAGCAGCCAGCGGGGACGCACCGGGGAGCTGTTTTTT.

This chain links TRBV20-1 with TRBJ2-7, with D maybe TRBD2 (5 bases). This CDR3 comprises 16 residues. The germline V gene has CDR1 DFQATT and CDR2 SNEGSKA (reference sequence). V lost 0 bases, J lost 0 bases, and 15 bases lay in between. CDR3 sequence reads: CSARDRETGSSYEQYF. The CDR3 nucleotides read TGCAGTGCTAGAGATCGCGAGACGGGGAGCTCCTACGAGCAGTACTTC.

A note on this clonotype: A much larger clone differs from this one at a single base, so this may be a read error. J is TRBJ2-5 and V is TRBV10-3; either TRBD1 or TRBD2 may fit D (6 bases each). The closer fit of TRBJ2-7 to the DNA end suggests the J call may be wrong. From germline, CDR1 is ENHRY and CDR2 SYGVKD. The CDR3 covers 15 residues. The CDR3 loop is CTISESSGGPYEQYF. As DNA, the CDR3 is TGTACCATCAGTGAGTCGTCCGGGGGCCCCTACGAGCAGTACTTC.

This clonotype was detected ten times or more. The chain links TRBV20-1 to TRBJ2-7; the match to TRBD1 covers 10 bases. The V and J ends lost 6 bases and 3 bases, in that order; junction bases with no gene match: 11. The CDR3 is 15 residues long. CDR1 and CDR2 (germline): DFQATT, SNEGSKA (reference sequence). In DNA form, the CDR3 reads TGCAGTGCCCCAATTTGGGGACAGGGGAACTACGAGCAGTACTTC. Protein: CSAPIWGQGNYEQYF.